This T cell receptor beta chain came from a study of CD8 T cells in ankylosing spondylitis. Findings and limits, study-wide: CD8+ by phenotype, disease-linked clones were relatively rare in peripheral blood. Disease-linked clones reportedly showed significant enrichment in matched ankylosing spondylitis synovial fluid. Earlier reports found some motif variants in synovial fluid and blood in reactive arthritis. Fewer than ten highly homologous variants made up a TCR beta motif that seemed to typify ankylosing spondylitis blood.

With respect to this clonotype: Its antigen is still unknown.

The TCR beta libraries were generated through quantitative 5'-RACE incorporating molecular barcodes. Using its own MiXCR run on the 5' RACE reads, TCRdb lists one record per CDR3 protein. The sample includes about 450,000 distinct CDR3 sequences, more than 25% of them seen just once. The sequenced sample consisted of blood, either unsorted or a sorted T cell fraction (not recorded which). The sequence came from a male donor with ankylosing spondylitis.

The DNA of the CDR3 is TGCAGTGGCGGAAGCTCCTACAATGAGCAGTTCTTC. Amino acid sequence: CSGGSSYNEQFF. The rearrangement links TRBV20-1 to TRBJ2-1, with D unclear. Between the trimmed V and J ends, which lost 7 bases and 0 bases, there was a span of 7 bases. Germline V gene lookup returns CDR1 DFQATT and CDR2 SNEGSKA (reference sequence). The CDR3 is made up of 12 amino acids.